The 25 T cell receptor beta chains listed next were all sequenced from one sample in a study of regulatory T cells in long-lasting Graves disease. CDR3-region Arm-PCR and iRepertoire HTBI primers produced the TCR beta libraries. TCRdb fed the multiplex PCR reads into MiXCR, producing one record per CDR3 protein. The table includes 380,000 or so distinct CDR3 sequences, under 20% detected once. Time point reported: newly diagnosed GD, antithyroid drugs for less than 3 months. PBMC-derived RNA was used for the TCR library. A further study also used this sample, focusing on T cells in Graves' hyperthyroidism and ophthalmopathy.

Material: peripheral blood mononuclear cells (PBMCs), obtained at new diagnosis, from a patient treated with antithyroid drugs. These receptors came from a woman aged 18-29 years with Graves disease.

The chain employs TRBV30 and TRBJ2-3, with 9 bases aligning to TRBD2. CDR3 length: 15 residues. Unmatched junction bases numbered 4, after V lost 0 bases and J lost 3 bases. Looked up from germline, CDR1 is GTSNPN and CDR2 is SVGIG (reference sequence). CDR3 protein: CAWSVSGSFTDTQYF. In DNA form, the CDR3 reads TGTGCCTGGAGTGTTAGCGGGAGTTTTACAGATACGCAGTATTTT.

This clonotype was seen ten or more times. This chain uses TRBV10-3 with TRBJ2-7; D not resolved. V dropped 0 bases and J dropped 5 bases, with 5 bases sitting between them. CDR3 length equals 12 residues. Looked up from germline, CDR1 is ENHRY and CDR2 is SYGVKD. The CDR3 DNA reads TGTGCCATCAGTGAGTCACAGAACGAGCAGTACTTC. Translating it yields CAISESQNEQYF.

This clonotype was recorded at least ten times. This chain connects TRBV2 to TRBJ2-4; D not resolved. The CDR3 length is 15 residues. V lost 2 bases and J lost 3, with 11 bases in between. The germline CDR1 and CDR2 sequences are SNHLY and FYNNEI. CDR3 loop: CASSESPRGKNIQYF. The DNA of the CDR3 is TGTGCCAGCAGTGAATCCCCCCGTGGCAAAAACATTCAGTACTTC.

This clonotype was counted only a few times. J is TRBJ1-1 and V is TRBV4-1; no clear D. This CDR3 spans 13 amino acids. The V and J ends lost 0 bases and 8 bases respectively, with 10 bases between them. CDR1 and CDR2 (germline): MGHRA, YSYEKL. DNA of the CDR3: TGCGCCAGCAGCCAAGATCGTCTCGGGGAAGCTTTCTTT. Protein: CASSQDRLGEAFF.

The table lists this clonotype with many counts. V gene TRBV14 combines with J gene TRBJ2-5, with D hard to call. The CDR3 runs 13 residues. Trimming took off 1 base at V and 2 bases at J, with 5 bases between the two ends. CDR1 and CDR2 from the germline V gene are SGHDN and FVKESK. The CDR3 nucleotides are TGTGCCAGCAGCCAAGGGCTACAAGAGACCCAGTACTTC. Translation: CASSQGLQETQYF.

The CDR3 DNA reads TGCGCCAGCAGCTTAAACCGGGACAGACCCTACGAGCAGTACTTC. Amino acids: CASSLNRDRPYEQYF. The chain couples TRBV4-1 to TRBJ2-7; TRBD1 aligns across 7 bases. Trimming at V came to 5 bases and at J to 2 bases, leaving 9 bases not matched to a gene. Germline CDR1 MGHRA, CDR2 YSYEKL. The CDR3 is made up of 15 amino acids.

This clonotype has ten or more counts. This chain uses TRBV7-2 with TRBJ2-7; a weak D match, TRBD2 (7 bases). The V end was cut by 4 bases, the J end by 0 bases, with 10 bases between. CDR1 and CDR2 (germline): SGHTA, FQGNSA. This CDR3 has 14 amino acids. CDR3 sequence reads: CASSSGGHSYEQYF. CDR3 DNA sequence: TGTGCCAGCAGCTCCGGGGGGCACTCCTACGAGCAGTACTTC.

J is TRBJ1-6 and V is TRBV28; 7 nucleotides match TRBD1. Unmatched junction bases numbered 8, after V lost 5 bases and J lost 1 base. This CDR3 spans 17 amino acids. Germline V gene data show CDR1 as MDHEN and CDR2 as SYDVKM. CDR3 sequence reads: CASSIRTGRSYNSPLHF. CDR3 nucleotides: TGTGCCAGCAGTATCAGGACAGGAAGGTCCTATAATTCACCCCTCCACTTT.

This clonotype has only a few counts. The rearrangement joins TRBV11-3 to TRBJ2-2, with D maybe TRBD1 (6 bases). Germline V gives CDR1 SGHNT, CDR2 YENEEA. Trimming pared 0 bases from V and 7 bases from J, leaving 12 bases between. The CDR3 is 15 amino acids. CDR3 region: CASSLDQGKGGELFF. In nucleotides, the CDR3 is TGTGCCAGCAGCTTAGACCAGGGGAAAGGCGGGGAGCTGTTTTTT.

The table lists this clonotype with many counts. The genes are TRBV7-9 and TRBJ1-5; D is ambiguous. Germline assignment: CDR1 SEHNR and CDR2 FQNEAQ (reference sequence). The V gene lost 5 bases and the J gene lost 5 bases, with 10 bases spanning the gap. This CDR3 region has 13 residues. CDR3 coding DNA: TGTGCCAGCAGCCGGCCTGGGGATCAGCCCCAGCATTTT. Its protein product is CASSRPGDQPQHF.

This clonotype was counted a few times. CDR3 residues: CASSLGVDTEAFF. Written as DNA, the CDR3 is TGTGCCAGCTCACTGGGCGTGGACACTGAAGCTTTCTTT. The chain is built from TRBV18 and TRBJ1-1; D is undetermined. The CDR3 length is 13 residues. The V end lost 4 bases, the J end lost 3 bases, and 9 bases lay between the germline ends. Germline-derived CDR1 and CDR2 are KGHSH and LQKENI. Based on the CDR3 plus reference TRBV18 and TRBJ1-1, the full variable domain is NAGVMQNPRHLVRRRGQEARLRCSPMKGHSHVYWYRQLPEEGLKFMVYLQKENIIDESGMPKERFSAEFPKEGPSILRIQQVVRGDSAAYFCASSLGVDTEAFFGQGTRLTVV.

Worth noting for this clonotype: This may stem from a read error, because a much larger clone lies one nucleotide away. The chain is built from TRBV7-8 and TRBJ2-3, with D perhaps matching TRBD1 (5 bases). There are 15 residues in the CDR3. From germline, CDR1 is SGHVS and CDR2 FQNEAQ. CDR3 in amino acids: CASSLRLVPTGTQYF. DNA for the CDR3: TGTGCCAGCAGCTTGAGATTAGTTCCCACAGGTACGCAGTATTTT. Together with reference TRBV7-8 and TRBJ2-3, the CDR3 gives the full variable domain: GAGVSQSPRYKVAKRGQDVALRCDPISGHVSLFWYQQALGQGPEFLTYFQNEAQLDKSGLPSDRFFAERPEGSVSTLKIQRTQQEDSAVYLCASSLRLVPTGTQYFGPGTRLTVL.

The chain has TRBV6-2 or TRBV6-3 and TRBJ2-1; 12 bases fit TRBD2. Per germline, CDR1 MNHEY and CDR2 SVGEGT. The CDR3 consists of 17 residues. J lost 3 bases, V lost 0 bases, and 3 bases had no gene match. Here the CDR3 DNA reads TGTGCCAGCAGTTACTCAGGACTAGCGGGAAGCTACAATGAGCAGTTCTTC. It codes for CASSYSGLAGSYNEQFF.

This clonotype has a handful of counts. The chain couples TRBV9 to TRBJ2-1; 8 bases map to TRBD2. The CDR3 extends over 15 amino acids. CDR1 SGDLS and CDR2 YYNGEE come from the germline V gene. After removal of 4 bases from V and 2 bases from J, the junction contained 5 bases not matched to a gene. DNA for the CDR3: TGTGCCAGCAGCCCGACGGGGGGGACCTACAATGAGCAGTTCTTC. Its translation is CASSPTGGTYNEQFF.

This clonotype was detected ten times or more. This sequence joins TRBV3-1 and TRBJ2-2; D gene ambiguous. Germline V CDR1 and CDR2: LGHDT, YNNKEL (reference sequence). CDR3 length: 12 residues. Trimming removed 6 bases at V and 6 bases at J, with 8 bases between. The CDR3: CASSVASGELFF. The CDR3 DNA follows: TGTGCCAGCAGTGTAGCTTCCGGGGAGCTGTTTTTT.

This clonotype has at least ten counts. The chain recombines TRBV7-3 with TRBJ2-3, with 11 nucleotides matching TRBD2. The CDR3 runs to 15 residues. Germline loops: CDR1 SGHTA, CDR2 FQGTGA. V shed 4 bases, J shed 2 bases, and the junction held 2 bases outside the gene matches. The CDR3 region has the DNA TGTGCCAGCAGCTCTAGCGGGAGGAACACAGATACGCAGTATTTT. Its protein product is CASSSSGRNTDTQYF.

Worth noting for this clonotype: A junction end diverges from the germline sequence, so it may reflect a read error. CDR3 loop: CASSLVTGGSYEQHF. The CDR3 coding sequence is TGCGCCAGCAGCTTGGTTACGGGCGGGAGTTACGAGCAGCACTTC. This chain links TRBV5-1 with TRBJ2-7, with 7 bases aligning to TRBD2. This CDR3 has 15 residues. Germline V CDR1 and CDR2: SGHRS, YFSETQ.

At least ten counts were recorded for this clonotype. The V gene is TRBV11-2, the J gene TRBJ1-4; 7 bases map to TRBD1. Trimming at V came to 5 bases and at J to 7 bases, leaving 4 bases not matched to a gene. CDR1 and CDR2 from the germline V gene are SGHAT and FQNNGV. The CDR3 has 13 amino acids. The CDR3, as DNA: TGTGCCAGCAGCCGCGGACAGGTTGAAAAACTGTTTTTT. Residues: CASSRGQVEKLFF.

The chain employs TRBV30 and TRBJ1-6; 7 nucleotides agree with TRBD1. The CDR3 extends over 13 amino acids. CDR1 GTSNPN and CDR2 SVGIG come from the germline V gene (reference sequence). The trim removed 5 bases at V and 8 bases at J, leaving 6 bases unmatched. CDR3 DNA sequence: TGTGCCTGGGGGGACAGTTCCGATTCACCCCTCCACTTT. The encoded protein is CAWGDSSDSPLHF.

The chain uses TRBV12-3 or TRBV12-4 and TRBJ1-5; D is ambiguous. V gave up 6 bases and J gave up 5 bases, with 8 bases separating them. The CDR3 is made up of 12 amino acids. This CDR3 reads CASSHDHQPQHF. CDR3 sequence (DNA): TGTGCCAGCAGCCATGATCATCAGCCCCAGCATTTT.

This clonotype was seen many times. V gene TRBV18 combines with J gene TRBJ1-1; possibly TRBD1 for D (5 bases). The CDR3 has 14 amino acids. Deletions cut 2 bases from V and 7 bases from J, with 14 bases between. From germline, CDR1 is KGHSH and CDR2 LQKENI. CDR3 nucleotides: TGTGCCAGCTCACCAGAGGGAGGGGATAGTGAAGCTTTCTTT. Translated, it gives CASSPEGGDSEAFF.

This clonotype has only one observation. The CDR3 nucleotides are TGCGCCAGCAGTGCCGGGACAGGGGGCTACACTGAAGCTTTCTTT. Its translation is CASSAGTGGYTEAFF. The chain links TRBV10-1 to TRBJ1-1; 12 bases line up with TRBD1. CDR1 and CDR2 (germline): WNHNN, SYGVQD (reference sequence). Losses at the gene ends were 4 bases for V and 3 bases for J; bases not matched to a gene: 3. The CDR3 spans 15 residues.

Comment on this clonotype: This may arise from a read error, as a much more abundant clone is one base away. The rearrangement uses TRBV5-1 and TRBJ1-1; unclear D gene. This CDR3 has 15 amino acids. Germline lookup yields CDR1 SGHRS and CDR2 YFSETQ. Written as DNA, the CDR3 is TGCTCCAGCAGCATCAAAGGATACCGGAACACTGAAGCTTTCTTT. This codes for CSSSIKGYRNTEAFF.

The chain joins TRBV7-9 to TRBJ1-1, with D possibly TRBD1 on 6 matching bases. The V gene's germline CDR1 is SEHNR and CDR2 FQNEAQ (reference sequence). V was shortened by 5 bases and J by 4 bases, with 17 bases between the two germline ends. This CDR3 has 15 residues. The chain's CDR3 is CASSADGGFGTEAFF. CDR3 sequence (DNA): TGTGCCAGCAGCGCAGACGGGGGCTTTGGCACTGAAGCTTTCTTT.

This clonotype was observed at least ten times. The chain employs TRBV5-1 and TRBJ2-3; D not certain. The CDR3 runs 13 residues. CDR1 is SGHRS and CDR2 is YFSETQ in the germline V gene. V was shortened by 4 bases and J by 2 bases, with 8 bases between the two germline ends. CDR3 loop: CASSNGNTDTQYF. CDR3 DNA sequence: TGCGCCAGCAGCAACGGAAACACAGATACGCAGTATTTT.